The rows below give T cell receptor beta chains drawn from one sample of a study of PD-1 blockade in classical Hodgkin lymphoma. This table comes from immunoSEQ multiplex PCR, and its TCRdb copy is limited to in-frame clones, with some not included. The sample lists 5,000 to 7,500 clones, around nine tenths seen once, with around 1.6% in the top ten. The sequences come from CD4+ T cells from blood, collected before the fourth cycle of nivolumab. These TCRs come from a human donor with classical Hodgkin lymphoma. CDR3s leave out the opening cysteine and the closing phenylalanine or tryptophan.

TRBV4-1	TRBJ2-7	ASSQQTSGEISKQY
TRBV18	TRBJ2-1	ASLSGTGDHEQF
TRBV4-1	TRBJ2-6	ASSQVLRDRGPGANVLT
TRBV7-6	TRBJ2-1	ASSFAGEYEQF
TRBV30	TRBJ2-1	AWRETSISGEQF
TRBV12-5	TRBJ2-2	ASGFLWAGGVGELF
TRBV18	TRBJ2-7	ASSPGNSYEQY
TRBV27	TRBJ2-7	AILQQGDYSSYEQY
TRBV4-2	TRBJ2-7	ASSQGRLGGHEQY
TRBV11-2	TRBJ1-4	ASSLEGTGGEKLF
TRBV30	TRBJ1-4	AWSVTPQGYNEKLF
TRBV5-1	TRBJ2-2	ASSSRLGKTGELF
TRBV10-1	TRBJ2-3	ASSDLGDTQY
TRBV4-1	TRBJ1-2	ASSLLPDRGHNGYT
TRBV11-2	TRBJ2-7	ASSFSYEQY
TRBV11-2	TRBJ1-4	ASSFRDSYGKLF
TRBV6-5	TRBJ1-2	ASRGQQYYGYT